Presented here are 23 T cell receptor beta chains from one specimen sequenced in a study of shared clonotypes between healthy human individuals (TCRdb year 2020). The library was produced with the immunoSEQ multiplex PCR assay. As stored in TCRdb, this immuneACCESS dataset retains in-frame rearrangements with V and J assigned. A fraction of the clones does not appear; measured against another copy, unresolved V genes explain less than half of the discrepancy, and the remainder lacks a known reason. For this sample the table gives roughly 700,000 clones, of which around 91% were detected only once. Of the sample, 30% to 40% is held by the ten largest clones. The sequenced sample consisted of memory CD8+ T cells from PBMCs. The label giving this sample's cell subset or site can be read as: CD45RO+ cells pooled with CCR7-negative TemRA cells. These receptors all come from a man aged 18 to 35 in good health. Some clones in this sample may be carry-over from other donors' samples.

V and J are TRBV9 and TRBJ2-1; D is possibly TRBD1 or TRBD2 (5 bases each). Germline loops: CDR1 SGDLS, CDR2 YYNGEE. V dropped 3 bases and J dropped 5 bases, with 21 bases sitting between them. The CDR3 runs 17 residues. The CDR3 protein is CASSARSITGPNNEQFF. CDR3 DNA: TGTGCCAGCAGCGCCCGGTCGATAACGGGGCCCAACAATGAGCAGTTCTTC. The variable domain in full, with the rest retrieved from reference TRBV9 and TRBJ2-1, is DSGVTQTPKHLITATGQRVTLRCSPRSGDLSVYWYQQSLDQGLQFLIQYYNGEERAKGNILERFSAQQFPDLHSELNLSSLELGDSALYFCASSARSITGPNNEQFFGPGTRLTVL.

The V call is TRBV5-6, the J call TRBJ2-7; tentative D call: TRBD1 (7 bases). Deletions cut 4 bases from V and 2 bases from J, with 13 bases between. Germline loops: CDR1 SGHDT, CDR2 YYEEEE. The CDR3 contains 14 residues. CDR3 coding DNA: TGTGCCAGCAGCCAGGGGGGCGGGCCCTACGAGCAGTACTTC. Its protein is CASSQGGGPYEQYF. Together with reference TRBV5-6 and TRBJ2-7, the CDR3 gives the full variable domain: DAGVTQSPTHLIKTRGQQVTLRCSPKSGHDTVSWYQQALGQGPQFIFQYYEEEERQRGNFPDRFSGHQFPNYSSELNVNALLLGDSALYLCASSQGGGPYEQYFGPGTRLTVT.

V gene TRBV4-1 combines with J gene TRBJ1-5; TRBD1 matches at 7 bases. From germline, CDR1 is MGHRA and CDR2 YSYEKL. This CDR3 contains 17 residues. J gave up 3 bases and V 2 bases, and 10 bases lay outside the gene matches. The CDR3 sequence is CASSQRGVTGPNQPQHF. CDR3 in DNA: TGCGCCAGCAGCCAAAGGGGGGTGACAGGGCCCAATCAGCCCCAGCATTTT.

The rearrangement joins TRBV28 to TRBJ2-3, with 8 bases matching TRBD2. CDR3 size: 15 residues. After removal of 6 bases from V and 6 bases from J, the junction contained 11 bases not matched to a gene. The germline gives CDR1 MDHEN, CDR2 SYDVKM. CDR3 bases: TGTGCCAGCAGACTTAGCGGGGTGGGTTCGGATACGCAGTATTTT. Translation: CASRLSGVGSDTQYF.

The chain joins TRBV29-1 to TRBJ1-2, with D unclear. Per germline, CDR1 SQVTM and CDR2 ANQGSEA. Trimming removed 0 bases from V and 7 bases from J, with 6 bases in between. This CDR3 contains 11 residues. For the CDR3, the DNA is TGCAGCGTTGAAGAGGGCCCTGGCTACACCTTC. It encodes CSVEEGPGYTF.

V usage is TRBV19 and J usage is TRBJ2-7; 8 bases fit TRBD1. Trimming cost V 3 bases and J 5 bases; bases outside gene matches: 9. CDR1 is LNHDA, CDR2 SQIVND, per germline (reference sequence). This CDR3 has 15 residues. The DNA of the CDR3 is TGTGCCAGTAGTATCGTCCAGGGGGCGGTAAACGAGCAGTACTTC. Its translation: CASSIVQGAVNEQYF.

J is TRBJ2-3 and V is TRBV27, with a weak D call TRBD1 (6 bases). The CDR3 extends over 13 amino acids. The V and J ends lost 6 bases and 6 bases respectively, with 13 bases between them. Germline V CDR1 and CDR2: MNHEY, SMNVEV (reference sequence). The CDR3 spells CASSLWTDDTQYF. The DNA of the CDR3 is TGTGCCAGCAGCCTCTGGACAGACGATACGCAGTATTTT.

The count of this clone is one. This rearrangement joins TRBV7-9 to TRBJ2-7, with D possibly TRBD2 on 6 matching bases. Per germline, CDR1 SEHNR and CDR2 FQNEAQ (reference sequence). The V end lost 5 bases, the J end lost 3 bases, and 11 bases lay between the germline ends. The length of the CDR3 is 13 residues. The CDR3 sequence is CASSPSGLYEQYF. The DNA for the CDR3 is TGTGCCAGCAGCCCCTCGGGACTCTACGAGCAGTACTTC. The variable domain in full, completed from reference TRBV7-9 and TRBJ2-7, reads DTGVSQNPRHKITKRGQNVTFRCDPISEHNRLYWYRQTLGQGPEFLTYFQNEAQLEKSRLLSDRFSAERPKGSFSTLEIQRTEQGDSAMYLCASSPSGLYEQYFGPGTRLTVT.

The V and J genes are TRBV7-9 and TRBJ2-1, with 11 positions matching TRBD2. The CDR3 totals 17 residues. Looked up from germline, CDR1 is SEHNR and CDR2 is FQNEAQ (reference sequence). V was clipped by 5 bases and J by 6 bases; unmatched bases: 12. CDR3: CASSPPFTSGSLNEQFF. CDR3 bases: TGTGCCAGCAGCCCCCCATTCACTAGCGGGAGTCTCAATGAGCAGTTCTTC.

The gene calls are TRBV7-8 and TRBJ2-5, with TRBD1 matching over 9 bases. The CDR3 contains 17 residues. Per the germline V gene, CDR1 is SGHVS and CDR2 is FQNEAQ. V shed 2 bases, J shed 5 bases, and the junction held 12 bases outside the gene matches. DNA for the CDR3: TGTGCCAGCAGCTTAACGACTGGACAGGGGCGGTCGGAGACCCAGTACTTC. Translation: CASSLTTGQGRSETQYF.

The V gene is TRBV27, the J gene TRBJ2-5, with unresolved D. Per the germline V gene, CDR1 is MNHEY and CDR2 is SMNVEV (reference sequence). The CDR3 contains 13 residues. With 3 bases removed from V and 5 bases from J, the gap between germline ends came to 10 bases. CDR3 nucleotide sequence: TGTGCCAGCAGTTTCGGAGCCCCGGAGACCCAGTACTTC. Its protein product is CASSFGAPETQYF.

The chain is built from TRBV27 and TRBJ2-1, with no clear D. The CDR3 contains 12 residues. V lost 6 bases to trimming and J lost 7 bases, with 10 bases between them. The germline V gene has CDR1 MNHEY and CDR2 SMNVEV (reference sequence). The chain's CDR3 is CASSPWPNEQFF. In DNA, the CDR3 is TGTGCCAGCAGCCCGTGGCCAAATGAGCAGTTCTTC.

The V call is TRBV10-2, the J call TRBJ1-4; D uncertain. The CDR3 is 13 amino acids. CDR1 is WSHSY and CDR2 is SAAADI in the germline V gene. V gave up 6 bases and J gave up 8 bases, with 13 bases separating them. This CDR3 is CASRKDAEEKLFF. In DNA, the CDR3 is TGCGCCAGCAGGAAAGATGCGGAAGAAAAACTGTTTTTT.

The chain is built from TRBV27 and TRBJ2-7; TRBD1 matches 7 bases. Trimming took 3 bases from V and 1 from J; bases not matched to a gene: 3. Germline CDR1 and CDR2: MNHEY and SMNVEV (reference sequence). This CDR3 comprises 14 residues. CDR3 loop: CASSFGTASYEQYF. CDR3 nucleotides: TGTGCCAGCAGTTTTGGGACAGCGTCCTACGAGCAGTACTTC.

The genes are TRBV25-1 and TRBJ2-1; tentative D call: TRBD1 (6 bases). The V gene's germline CDR1 is MGHDK and CDR2 SYGVNS. Trimming took 3 bases from V and 5 from J, leaving 8 bases between them. The CDR3 totals 13 residues. The CDR3: CASSDGQNNEQFF. The CDR3 DNA reads TGTGCCAGCAGTGACGGACAGAACAATGAGCAGTTCTTC. The full variable domain, rest sourced from reference TRBV25-1 and TRBJ2-1, is EADIYQTPRYLVIGTGKKITLECSQTMGHDKMYWYQQDPGMELHLIHYSYGVNSTEKGDLSSESTVSRIRTEHFPLTLESARPSHTSQYLCASSDGQNNEQFFGPGTRLTVL.

The CDR3 sequence is CATLDSLNEKLFF. The CDR3 DNA follows: TGTGCCACCTTGGACAGCCTTAATGAAAAACTGTTTTTT. The V gene is TRBV7-9, the J gene TRBJ1-4; D is perhaps TRBD1 (6 bases). Deletions cut 10 bases from V and 4 bases from J, with 13 bases between. The CDR3 extends over 13 amino acids. CDR1 is SEHNR and CDR2 is FQNEAQ in the germline V gene (reference sequence).

The gene calls are TRBV10-3 and TRBJ2-1, with a possible D match to TRBD1 (8 bases). The V gene lost 4 bases and the J gene lost 6 bases, with 19 bases spanning the gap. Germline lookup yields CDR1 ENHRY and CDR2 SYGVKD. The CDR3 contains 16 residues. The CDR3 sequence is CAISGPTGGDFNEQFF. The DNA for the CDR3 is TGTGCCATCAGTGGCCCAACAGGGGGGGATTTCAATGAGCAGTTCTTC.

The V and J genes are TRBV5-1 and TRBJ2-7; 7 bases are a match to TRBD2. The V segment lost 3 bases and the J segment 2 bases; nucleotides outside the gene matches: 2. The CDR3 runs 13 residues. The germline CDR1 and CDR2 sequences are SGHRS and YFSETQ. CDR3 sequence (DNA): TGCGCCAGCAGCTGGACTAGTACCTACGAGCAGTACTTC. Protein: CASSWTSTYEQYF.

The chain couples TRBV29-1 to TRBJ2-7; 7 bases are shared with TRBD1. The V segment lost 7 bases and the J segment 1 base; nucleotides outside the gene matches: 7. Germline values: CDR1 SQVTM, CDR2 ANQGSEA. CDR3 length: 13 amino acids. The CDR3 sequence is CSAVSGQSYEQYF. CDR3 DNA sequence: TGCAGCGCAGTCTCGGGACAGTCCTACGAGCAGTACTTC.

The chain recombines TRBV7-8 with TRBJ2-7; D call uncertain. The CDR3 loop spans 15 amino acids. Germline loops: CDR1 SGHVS, CDR2 FQNEAQ. Trimming cost V 4 bases and J 0 bases, with 13 bases left between them. The CDR3 here is CASSSTILSSYEQYF. The CDR3 DNA reads as TGTGCCAGCAGCTCGACCATATTAAGCTCCTACGAGCAGTACTTC.

This rearrangement joins TRBV7-2 to TRBJ2-7; 11 nucleotides align to TRBD2. The CDR3 has 15 amino acids. Germline CDR1 SGHTA, CDR2 FQGNSA. The J segment lost 3 bases and the V segment lost 5 bases, leaving 6 bases of the junction unmatched. DNA of the CDR3: TGTGCCAGCAGCATGTGGACTAGCGGGCGCTACGAGCAGTACTTC. Translated: CASSMWTSGRYEQYF.

The chain combines TRBV4-2 with TRBJ2-4, with D maybe TRBD2 (6 bases). Germline assignment: CDR1 LGHNA and CDR2 YNFKEQ. Trimming pared 0 bases from V and 1 base from J, leaving 16 bases between. This CDR3 comprises 18 residues. CDR3 amino acids: CASSQDPYGSEAKNIQYF. CDR3 DNA: TGTGCCAGCAGCCAAGACCCCTACGGGAGCGAGGCCAAAAACATTCAGTACTTC.

J is TRBJ2-5 and V is TRBV23-1; 9 nucleotides agree with TRBD2. TRBV23-1 counts as an open reading frame of uncertain function. The CDR3 length is 15 residues. V shed 1 base and J 5 bases; nucleotides not matched to a gene: 5. The CDR3 sequence is CASSQWEGLAETQYF. In DNA, the CDR3 is TGCGCCAGCAGTCAATGGGAAGGACTAGCGGAGACCCAGTACTTC.